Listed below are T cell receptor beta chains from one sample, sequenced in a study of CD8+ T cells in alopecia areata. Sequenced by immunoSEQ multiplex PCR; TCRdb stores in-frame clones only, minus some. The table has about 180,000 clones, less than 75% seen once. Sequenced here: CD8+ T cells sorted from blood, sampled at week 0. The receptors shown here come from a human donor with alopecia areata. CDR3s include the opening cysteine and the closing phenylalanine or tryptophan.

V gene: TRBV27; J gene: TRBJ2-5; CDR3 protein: CASSWEGRLGETQYF
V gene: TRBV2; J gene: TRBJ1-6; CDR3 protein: CASSGGGNRGSPLHF
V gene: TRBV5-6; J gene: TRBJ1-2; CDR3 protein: CASSPLTDFAYGYTF
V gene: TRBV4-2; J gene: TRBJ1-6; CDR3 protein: CASSQETALPLHF
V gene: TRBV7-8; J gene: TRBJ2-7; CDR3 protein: CASSVQGSGYEQYF
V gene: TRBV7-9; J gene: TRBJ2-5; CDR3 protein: CASSLADTPGTQYF
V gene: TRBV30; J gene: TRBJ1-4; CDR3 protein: CAWSVHSGEKLFF
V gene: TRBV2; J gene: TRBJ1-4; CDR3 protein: CASSQGQNVNEKLFF
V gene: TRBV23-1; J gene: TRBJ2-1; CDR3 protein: CASRFTQTGTEAFNEQFF
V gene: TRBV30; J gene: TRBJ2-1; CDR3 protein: CAWRPGTLPYNEQFF
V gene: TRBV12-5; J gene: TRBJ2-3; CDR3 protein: CASGLLAGVASTDTQYF
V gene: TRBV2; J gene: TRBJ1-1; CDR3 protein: CASSERGVATEAFF
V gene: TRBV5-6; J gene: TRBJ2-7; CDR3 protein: CASSLGSGEQYF
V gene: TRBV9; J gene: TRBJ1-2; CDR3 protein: CASSVGSSDYGYTF
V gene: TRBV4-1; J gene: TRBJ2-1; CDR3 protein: CASSHHTPSGPTRGNEQFF
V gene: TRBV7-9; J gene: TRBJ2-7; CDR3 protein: CASSLAGGPWEQYF
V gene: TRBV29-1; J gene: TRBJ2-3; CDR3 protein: CSVPPGGGPDTQYF
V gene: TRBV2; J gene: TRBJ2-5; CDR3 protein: CASSGVAATGQETQYF
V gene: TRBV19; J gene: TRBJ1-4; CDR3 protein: CASSASLDSVMMVPTNEKLFF
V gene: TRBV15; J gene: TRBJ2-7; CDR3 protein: CATSRDKLTGHPAGEQYF
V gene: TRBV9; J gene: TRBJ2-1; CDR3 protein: CASSVGYNEQFF
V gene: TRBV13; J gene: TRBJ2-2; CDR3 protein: CASSLSLQNTGELFF
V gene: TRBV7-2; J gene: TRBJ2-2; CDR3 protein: CASSLRGIWVFF
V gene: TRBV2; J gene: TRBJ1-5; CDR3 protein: CARARCRPQHF
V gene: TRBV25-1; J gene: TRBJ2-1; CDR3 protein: CASSQWGGVSYNEQFF
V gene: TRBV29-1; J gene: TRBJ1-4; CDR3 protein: CSVETLHTNEKLFF
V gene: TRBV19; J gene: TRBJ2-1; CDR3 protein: CASSIIRDSKNEQFF
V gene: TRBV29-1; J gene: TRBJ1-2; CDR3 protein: CSVFAWREGSYGYTF
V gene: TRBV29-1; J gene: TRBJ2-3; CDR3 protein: CSDGLAGGHLHGDTQYF
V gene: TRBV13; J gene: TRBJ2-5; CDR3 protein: CASSLWVAGEETQYF
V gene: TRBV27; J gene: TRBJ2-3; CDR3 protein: CASSPDRAGAQYF
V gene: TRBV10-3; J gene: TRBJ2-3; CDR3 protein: CAISEVAGESTDTQYF